The sample holds one count of the clone carrying this T cell receptor (beta chain). Sequenced by immunoSEQ multiplex PCR; TCRdb stores in-frame clones only, minus some. This sample has some 350,000 clones, with more than 70% found just once. The data belong to a study of blood T cell repertoires in COVID-19. The wider study: Acute and convalescent COVID-19 samples came from the United States, Italy and Spain.

The germline gives CDR1 LNHDA, CDR2 SQIVND (reference sequence). V lost 5 bases and J lost 1, with 11 bases in between. This CDR3 has 14 amino acids. One Seattle source followed patients from active infection through their disease course. The specimen was peripheral blood. This TCR came from a woman between 65 and 79 years old with COVID-19, enrolled during active disease. The chain couples TRBV19 to TRBJ1-2; possibly TRBD1 for D (5 bases). CDR3 bases: TGTGCCAGTAGTGCTATCAGGGATAACTATGGCTACACCTTC. This encodes CASSAIRDNYGYTF.